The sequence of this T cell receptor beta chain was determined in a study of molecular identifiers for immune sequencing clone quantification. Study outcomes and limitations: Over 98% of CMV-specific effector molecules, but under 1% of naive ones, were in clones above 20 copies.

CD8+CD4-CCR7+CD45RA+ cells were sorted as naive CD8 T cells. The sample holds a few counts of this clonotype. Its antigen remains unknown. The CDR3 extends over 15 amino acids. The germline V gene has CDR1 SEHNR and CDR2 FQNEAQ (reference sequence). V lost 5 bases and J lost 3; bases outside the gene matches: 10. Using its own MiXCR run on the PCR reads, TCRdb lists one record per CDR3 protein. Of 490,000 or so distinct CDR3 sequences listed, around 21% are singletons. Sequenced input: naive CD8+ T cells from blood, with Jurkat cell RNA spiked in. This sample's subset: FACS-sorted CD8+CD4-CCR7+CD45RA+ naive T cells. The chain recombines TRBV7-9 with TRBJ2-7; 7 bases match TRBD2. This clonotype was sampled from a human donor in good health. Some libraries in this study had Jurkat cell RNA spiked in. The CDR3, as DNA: TGTGCCAGCAGCCTCACGGGGGGTTTGGACTACGAGCAGTACTTC. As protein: CASSLTGGLDYEQYF. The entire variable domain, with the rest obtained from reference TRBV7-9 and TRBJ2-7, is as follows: DTGVSQNPRHKITKRGQNVTFRCDPISEHNRLYWYRQTLGQGPEFLTYFQNEAQLEKSRLLSDRFSAERPKGSFSTLEIQRTEQGDSAMYLCASSLTGGLDYEQYFGPGTRLTVT.